What follows are 27 T cell receptor beta chains derived from one specimen sequenced in a study of blood T cell repertoires in COVID-19. This table comes from immunoSEQ multiplex PCR, and its TCRdb copy is limited to in-frame clones, with some not included. The table shows about 180,000 clones, with 70% to 90% occurring only once. The source material was peripheral blood. The receptor set was obtained from a man aged 18 to 35 who had recovered from COVID-19.

This clone has only one observation. V usage is TRBV7-6 and J usage is TRBJ2-3, with no clear D. The germline V gene has CDR1 SGHVS and CDR2 FNYEAQ. CDR3 length equals 16 residues. The V end was cut by 0 bases, the J end by 1 base, with 11 bases between. This chain's CDR3 is CASSLAGVVGTDTQYF. CDR3 coding DNA: TGTGCCAGCAGCTTAGCGGGCGTGGTGGGCACAGATACGCAGTATTTT.

The count of this clone is one. The chain has TRBV19 and TRBJ1-1; the match to TRBD1 covers 11 bases. Germline V CDR1 and CDR2: LNHDA, SQIVND (reference sequence). The trim removed 11 bases at V and 5 bases at J, leaving 13 bases unmatched. CDR3 length equals 15 residues. CDR3 DNA sequence: TGTGCCGGTAATGGACAGGGGGCGCTTAGGACTGAAGCTTTCTTT. It codes for CAGNGQGALRTEAFF.

The chain couples TRBV7-9 to TRBJ2-1; 9 positions match TRBD2. Germline V gene lookup returns CDR1 SEHNR and CDR2 FQNEAQ (reference sequence). The CDR3 contains 15 residues. The V and J ends lost 3 bases and 7 bases, in that order; junction bases with no gene match: 7. CDR3 sequence: CASSLVAGVLNEQFF. The CDR3 bases are TGTGCCAGCAGCTTGGTAGCGGGAGTCTTGAATGAGCAGTTCTTC. Filled out from reference TRBV7-9 and TRBJ2-1, the complete variable domain reads DTGVSQNPRHKITKRGQNVTFRCDPISEHNRLYWYRQTLGQGPEFLTYFQNEAQLEKSRLLSDRFSAERPKGSFSTLEIQRTEQGDSAMYLCASSLVAGVLNEQFFGPGTRLTVL.

This clone was detected only once. The rearrangement uses TRBV11-2 and TRBJ2-7; 9 nucleotides match TRBD1. The trim removed 4 bases at V and 4 bases at J, leaving 17 bases unmatched. The germline gives CDR1 SGHAT, CDR2 FQNNGV. This CDR3 region has 18 residues. The CDR3 protein is CASSSGQGISSSDYEQYF. For the CDR3, the DNA is TGTGCCAGCAGCTCCGGACAGGGGATCTCGTCGAGCGATTACGAGCAGTACTTC.

The rearrangement links TRBV5-8 to TRBJ2-7; D is undetermined. The CDR3 spans 11 residues. Germline loops: CDR1 SGHTS, CDR2 YDEGEE. The V gene lost 4 bases and the J gene lost 2 bases, with 4 bases spanning the gap. CDR3 coding DNA: TGTGCCAGCAGCCCCACCTACGAGCAGTACTTC. Translating gives CASSPTYEQYF.

CDR3 nucleotide sequence: TGCGCCAGCAGCTTGGCCGATAGCGGGAGAATGTCGGACAATGAGCAGTTCTTC. As protein: CASSLADSGRMSDNEQFF. The J gene is TRBJ2-1, the V gene TRBV5-1; TRBD2 matches at 9 bases. This CDR3 has 18 amino acids. V dropped 0 bases and J dropped 5; count of bases not matched to a gene: 12. Germline assignment: CDR1 SGHRS and CDR2 YFSETQ.

The chain is built from TRBV19 and TRBJ1-1; D unclear. Germline V gene data show CDR1 as LNHDA and CDR2 as SQIVND (reference sequence). V was cut by 3 bases and J by 3 bases, with 5 bases left in between. The CDR3 totals 12 residues. The CDR3 reads CASSIRDTEAFF. CDR3 in DNA: TGTGCCAGTAGTATCCGGGACACTGAAGCTTTCTTT.

The chain carries TRBV10-3 and TRBJ2-1, with D unclear. Germline V CDR1 and CDR2: ENHRY, SYGVKD. Trimming removed 2 bases from V and 8 bases from J, with 4 bases in between. The CDR3 has 11 residues. DNA of the CDR3: TGTGCCATCAGTGAGACAGATGAGCAGTTCTTC. Its protein product is CAISETDEQFF.

The chain joins TRBV28 to TRBJ1-1, with D perhaps matching TRBD1 (5 bases). Trimming removed 7 bases at V and 7 bases at J, with 22 bases between. The CDR3 sequence is 15 residues long. In germline, CDR1 is MDHEN, CDR2 SYDVKM. The DNA for the CDR3 is TGTGCCAGCATCTCTGTCGGGGCGGGGTATAGTGAAGCTTTCTTT. It translates to CASISVGAGYSEAFF.

The V and J genes are TRBV25-1 and TRBJ1-3; D gene ambiguous. Looked up from germline, CDR1 is MGHDK and CDR2 is SYGVNS. With 7 bases removed from V and 0 bases from J, the gap between germline ends came to 10 bases. The CDR3 runs 14 residues. DNA for the CDR3: TGTGCCAGCAAGCCGGGTTCCTCTGGAAACACCATATATTTT. It encodes CASKPGSSGNTIYF.

This clone was picked up one time. The chain joins TRBV4-1 to TRBJ2-7, with D uncertain. CDR1 and CDR2 from the germline V gene are MGHRA and YSYEKL. There are 16 residues in the CDR3. V dropped 0 bases and J dropped 2 bases, with 14 bases sitting between them. The DNA of the CDR3 is TGCGCCAGCAGCCAAGATAAAGGTAGCCGGACCTACGAGCAGTACTTC. Protein: CASSQDKGSRTYEQYF.

This rearrangement joins TRBV9 to TRBJ2-2; 7 bases are a match to TRBD1. CDR1 SGDLS and CDR2 YYNGEE come from the germline V gene. V dropped 4 bases and J dropped 2; count of bases not matched to a gene: 8. This CDR3 comprises 16 residues. CDR3: CASSPRQGVNTGELFF. DNA for the CDR3: TGTGCCAGCAGCCCCCGACAGGGAGTAAACACCGGGGAGCTGTTTTTT.

J is TRBJ1-6 and V is TRBV2; D is ambiguous. CDR1 is SNHLY, CDR2 FYNNEI, per germline. This CDR3 is built from 14 residues. V lost 8 bases, J lost 7 bases, and 15 bases lay in between. The DNA for the CDR3 is TGTGCCAGCGGAAAGTCGGAAGCGAATTCACCCCTCCACTTT. As protein: CASGKSEANSPLHF.

Only a few counts were recorded for this clone. This chain joins TRBV9 and TRBJ2-5, with D possibly being TRBD1 (6 bases). V was shortened by 2 bases and J by 2 bases, with 16 bases between the two germline ends. The germline V gene has CDR1 SGDLS and CDR2 YYNGEE. The CDR3 totals 16 residues. The CDR3 DNA reads TGTGCCAGCAGCGTTGGGGGTGGGACAACACAAGAGACCCAGTACTTC. This sequence encodes CASSVGGGTTQETQYF.

The gene calls are TRBV4-3 and TRBJ2-1; D is possibly TRBD1 (6 bases). The CDR3 totals 16 residues. The germline V gene encodes CDR1 LGHNA and CDR2 YSLEER. V was shortened by 4 bases and J by 8 bases, with 21 bases between the two germline ends. CDR3 in amino acids: CASSLQGVSGVDEQFF. The CDR3 bases are TGCGCCAGCAGCCTACAGGGCGTTTCAGGTGTGGATGAGCAGTTCTTC.

The chain uses TRBV7-9 and TRBJ2-1; 7 bases fit TRBD1. The germline gives CDR1 SEHNR, CDR2 FQNEAQ (reference sequence). V was pared by 1 base and J by 6 bases, with 6 bases of the junction left unmatched. The CDR3 spans 15 residues. The CDR3: CASSLVEPGGNEQFF. The CDR3 DNA sequence: TGTGCCAGCAGCTTAGTTGAGCCAGGGGGCAATGAGCAGTTCTTC.

V is TRBV11-2 and J is TRBJ2-2, with 11 nucleotides matching TRBD1. The CDR3 covers 16 residues. Trimming took 4 bases from V and 6 from J; bases not matched to a gene: 7. Germline values: CDR1 SGHAT, CDR2 FQNNGV. CDR3 coding DNA: TGTGCCAGCAGCTCCCGGACAGGGGGCGAGTCCGGGGAGCTGTTTTTT. Translating gives CASSSRTGGESGELFF.

The count of this clone is one. The DNA for the CDR3 is TGTGCCAGCAGCTTTAGCGGGACTAGCGATAGTGAGCAGTTCTTC. Amino acids: CASSFSGTSDSEQFF. The rearrangement joins TRBV11-2 to TRBJ2-1, with 10 positions matching TRBD2. The CDR3 spans 15 residues. Trimming took 3 bases from V and 9 from J; bases not matched to a gene: 8. Germline V gene data show CDR1 as SGHAT and CDR2 as FQNNGV.

The chain is built from TRBV9 and TRBJ1-4, with D unresolved. CDR1 and CDR2 (germline): SGDLS, YYNGEE. The V and J ends lost 2 bases and 0 bases respectively, with 17 bases between them. The length of the CDR3 is 18 residues. This CDR3 reads CASSVFGGGPATNEKLFF. DNA for the CDR3: TGTGCCAGCAGCGTTTTCGGAGGAGGGCCCGCAACTAATGAAAAACTGTTTTTT.

The V call is TRBV9, the J call TRBJ1-5; D is unresolved. CDR1 and CDR2 from the germline V gene are SGDLS and YYNGEE. The CDR3 consists of 14 residues. The V gene lost 1 base and the J gene lost 5 bases, with 10 bases spanning the gap. DNA for the CDR3: TGTGCCAGCAGCGTAAGCGGGCGGGATCAGCCCCAGCATTTT. This gives the protein CASSVSGRDQPQHF.

CDR3 amino acids: CASSLRGSGGRDEQFF. Here the CDR3 DNA reads TGTGCCAGCAGCTTAAGAGGATCGGGAGGTCGGGATGAGCAGTTCTTC. This chain connects TRBV7-2 to TRBJ2-1; 7 nucleotides match TRBD2. The CDR3 is made up of 16 amino acids. V lost 2 bases, J lost 8 bases, and 12 bases stayed unmatched. The germline V gene encodes CDR1 SGHTA and CDR2 FQGNSA.

The V call is TRBV27, the J call TRBJ2-1; 10 nucleotides agree with TRBD2. V gave up 6 bases and J gave up 5 bases; unmatched junction bases: 7. CDR3 length: 15 amino acids. The V gene's germline CDR1 is MNHEY and CDR2 SMNVEV (reference sequence). The CDR3 reads CASSLTSGVNNEQFF. CDR3 nucleotides: TGTGCCAGCAGCCTTACTAGCGGGGTAAACAATGAGCAGTTCTTC.

In nucleotides, the CDR3 is TGTGCCAGCAGTGAGGGGCGAGTTCCCTACGAGCAGTACTTC. This sequence encodes CASSEGRVPYEQYF. The chain is built from TRBV2 and TRBJ2-7; possible D gene TRBD1, 5 bases. Trimming pared 3 bases from V and 2 bases from J, leaving 11 bases between. The V gene's germline CDR1 is SNHLY and CDR2 FYNNEI. CDR3 length: 14 residues.

V is TRBV21-1 and J is TRBJ1-6; TRBD1 reflects the table's D call only, with no check against the DNA. TRBV21-1 is annotated as a pseudogene. The CDR3 extends over 15 amino acids. CDR3 bases: TGTGCCAGCGGAACCAGGGGCCGTGCAAATTCACCCCTCCACTTT. The encoded protein is CASGTRGRANSPLHF.

This clone was seen a single time. The chain recombines TRBV7-8 with TRBJ2-7, with D unclear. Trimming took 5 bases from V and 2 from J, leaving 4 bases between them. Germline CDR1 reads SGHVS; CDR2 reads FQNEAQ. There are 11 residues in the CDR3. The CDR3, as DNA: TGTGCCAGCAGCCCCGCCTACGAGCAGTACTTC. This encodes CASSPAYEQYF.

The genes are TRBV4-1 and TRBJ1-2; 7 nucleotides agree with TRBD1. This CDR3 contains 15 residues. Per germline, CDR1 MGHRA and CDR2 YSYEKL. V lost 4 bases to trimming and J lost 5 bases; unmatched junction nucleotides: 10. CDR3 sequence (DNA): TGCGCCAGCAGCCCCGAACAGGGGACCTCATATGGCTACACCTTC. The encoded protein is CASSPEQGTSYGYTF.

The gene calls are TRBV6-5 and TRBJ2-5; 7 nucleotides agree with TRBD1. J gave up 4 bases and V 5 bases, and 7 bases lay outside the gene matches. CDR1 MNHEY and CDR2 SVGAGI come from the germline V gene. The CDR3 covers 14 residues. Here the CDR3 reads CASSQSTGLETQYF. The CDR3 DNA reads as TGTGCCAGCAGTCAGTCGACAGGGCTAGAGACCCAGTACTTC.